Included here is one T cell receptor beta chain sequence, with context. Its antigen remains undetermined. Base qualities are not at hand, and no much larger clone is one base apart. Via the germline V gene, CDR1 is MNHEY and CDR2 SVGAGI. V sheds 2 bases and J sheds 4 bases, leaving 11 bases between their ends. The CDR3 has 14 amino acids, counting the end cysteine and phenylalanine. Just CDR3 DNA is preserved here, 42 bases in frame from base 1. Library prep was done by RACE. The instrument was a NextSeq 500. During library preparation, unique molecular identifiers were attached to individual cDNA molecules so that TCRs could be counted quantitatively and reproducibly. Each blood RNA sample was used to sequence both TCR alpha and TCR beta chains. As for the original processing: The median number of TCRs per sample was roughly 100,000, ranging from roughly 20,000 to 700,000. V, J and CDR3 annotation of the TCR reads was carried out using the Decombinator software suite. For PS versus PT1 abundance plots, all samples were subsampled to the same number of TCRs (28,000). Expanded TCRs were defined as absent before sensitization and observed at least eight times at the 2-week time point. TCRdb itself trimmed the public reads at Q25 with fastp, ran MiXCR and retained productive beta chains. Each record represents a unique CDR3 protein, reported with the most common genes and DNA among its rows. The V and J calls, along with clone size, are taken from TCRdb and not from the paper's own processing. The sample profile shows more than 100,000 distinct CDR3 sequences; roughly 13% of them were found once. 0.8% to 1% of the sample lies in the top ten.

The time point label here, explained by the study, means: patch test 1, 2 weeks after DPC sensitization. The treatment or condition label, as the study defines it: therapeutic diphenylcyclopropenone sensitization with weekly scalp DPC. At every patch-test visit, the blood draw took place before the patch test was put on. Eligible patients were aged 18 to 70, diagnosed with alopecia, deemed suitable for DPC therapy, and excluded if pregnant. Unfractionated whole blood was collected in Tempus Blood RNA tubes, and total RNA was extracted from that blood. The data are from a study of human T cells and chemical hapten exposure (dated by TCRdb to about 2021). With respect to the entire study: For sensitization, 2% DPC in acetone was applied to a 2 cm by 2 cm area of upper inner arm skin. Most of the patients in the cohort were female, and the cohort covered alopecia areata with under or over 50% scalp involvement, alopecia totalis and alopecia universalis. Patients additionally received weekly therapeutic DPC doses to the scalp throughout the approximately 25-week study period. Libraries were pooled for sequencing, and per-sample TCR yields varied mainly because of small differences in library volumes within the pool. This study followed changes in the peripheral blood TCR repertoire in vivo during primary and secondary sensitization of alopecia patients to the hapten diphenylcyclopropenone (DPC). Blood samples were taken from patients before sensitization (week 0) and at 2, 6 and about 24 weeks after DPC sensitization. Patch tests used Finn chambers with 0.01% DPC on the upper back, scored after 6 days by International Contact Dermatitis Research Group standards. Blood for TCR sequencing was provided by twenty-nine alopecia patients at one to four time points (pre-sensitization, 2, 6 and 24 weeks).

What the research found in general, with its limitations: Compared with pre-sensitization or healthy control sets, expanded TCRs formed significantly more large CDR3 similarity clusters, which is consistent with antigen-driven responses. Because all patients had alopecia, a presumed autoimmune disease, the immune response of the patients might differ from that of healthy individuals. A positive correlation was found between the number of PT1 expanded TCRs and patch test score, with significance reached at thresholds 8, 16 and 32 but not 4. The number of TCRs above 1 in 1000 frequency did not change with DPC sensitization; there was no evidence of global repertoire structure alterations. Repeated subsampling changed both the strength of the expansion versus patch-test correlation and the threshold at which the correlation became significant.

This sequence originates from a man between 18 and 35 years old with alopecia areata. Some clones in this sample may be carry-over from other donors' samples. The rearrangement joined TRBV6-5 to TRBJ1-1, and possibly TRBD1, on 6 matching bases. The material was whole blood, obtained in connection with sensitization to the hapten diphenylcyclopropenone (DPC). CDR3 sequence: CASSYGGRGTEAFF. The nucleotides are TGTGCCAGCAGTTACGGGGGGCGAGGCACTGAAGCTTTCTTT.